The 16 T cell receptor beta chains below all came from one sample that was sequenced in a study of cytomegalovirus exposure and HLA in healthy donors. PCR was performed using 60 Vbeta and 13 Jbeta primers. The method was immunoSEQ multiplex PCR; TCRdb's version includes in-frame clones alone and lacks a portion of them. This sample has about 140,000 clones, with 80% found just once. Sequencing input: PBMCs. These receptors were taken from a man between 50 and 59 years old in good health and CMV-seronegative.

The rearrangement joins TRBV5-1 to TRBJ1-3; a weak D match, TRBD1 (5 bases). The CDR3 has 16 residues. Germline V gives CDR1 SGHRS, CDR2 YFSETQ. V was shortened by 0 bases and J by 0 bases, with 10 bases between the two germline ends. Here the CDR3 DNA reads TGCGCCAGCAGCTTGGCAGGGTCCCTCTCTGGAAACACCATATATTTT. This codes for CASSLAGSLSGNTIYF.

This clone has just one count. V and J are TRBV18 and TRBJ2-7, with D perhaps TRBD2 (6 bases). From germline, CDR1 is KGHSH and CDR2 LQKENI. CDR3 length: 14 amino acids. V lost 2 bases, J lost 5 bases, and 13 bases lay in between. The CDR3 nucleotides read TGTGCCAGCTCACCAGGGACTGCTAGCGACGAGCAGTACTTC. This codes for CASSPGTASDEQYF.

J is TRBJ2-3 and V is TRBV5-1; D unclear. Germline V gives CDR1 SGHRS, CDR2 YFSETQ. This CDR3 spans 14 amino acids. Trimming removed 0 bases at V and 3 bases at J, with 8 bases between. In DNA, the CDR3 is TGCGCCAGCAGCTTGGCCGCGTTTACAGATACGCAGTATTTT. As protein: CASSLAAFTDTQYF.

This clone turned up a few times. V gene TRBV30 combines with J gene TRBJ2-6; TRBD1 aligns across 7 bases. Trimming took 3 bases from V and 3 from J; bases not matched to a gene: 14. Germline values: CDR1 GTSNPN, CDR2 SVGIG (reference sequence). CDR3 length: 18 residues. CDR3 bases: TGTGCCTGGAGCGTTTGGGACAGACGAAAGAGTGGGGCCAACGTCCTGACTTTC. Encoded protein: CAWSVWDRRKSGANVLTF.

V usage is TRBV6-1 and J usage is TRBJ2-7; TRBD2 might be the D (6 bases). Germline loops: CDR1 MNHNS, CDR2 SASEGT. The CDR3 spans 14 residues. V shed 2 bases and J shed 2 bases, with 10 bases lying between them. This CDR3 is CASSEQGGTYEQYF. Written as DNA, the CDR3 is TGTGCCAGCAGTGAACAGGGAGGCACCTACGAGCAGTACTTC.

The gene calls are TRBV11-2 and TRBJ1-5; 8 positions agree with TRBD1. CDR3 length: 13 amino acids. V lost 5 bases, J lost 7 bases, and 4 bases stayed unmatched. Germline-derived CDR1 and CDR2 are SGHAT and FQNNGV. CDR3 region: CASSQDRDQPQHF. The CDR3 DNA reads TGTGCCAGCAGCCAGGACAGGGACCAGCCCCAGCATTTT.

The J gene is TRBJ2-3, the V gene TRBV9; TRBD2 aligns across 13 bases. The length of the CDR3 is 18 residues. Trimming cost V 3 bases and J 3 bases; bases outside gene matches: 10. Germline CDR1 SGDLS, CDR2 YYNGEE. The CDR3 region has the DNA TGTGCCAGCAGCGCGCATCCCGGACTAGCGGGAGATACAGATACGCAGTATTTT. Its translation: CASSAHPGLAGDTDTQYF.

The V and J genes are TRBV9 and TRBJ2-2, with D hard to call. V lost 3 bases, J lost 7 bases, and 10 bases lay in between. The germline gives CDR1 SGDLS, CDR2 YYNGEE. CDR3 length: 13 amino acids. As DNA, the CDR3 is TGTGCCAGCAGCGCTAGAGTCGTCGGGGAGCTGTTTTTT. Translated: CASSARVVGELFF.

The chain joins TRBV2 to TRBJ2-7; D might be TRBD1 (6 bases). There are 13 residues in the CDR3. Germline lookup yields CDR1 SNHLY and CDR2 FYNNEI. V dropped 7 bases and J dropped 5 bases, with 15 bases sitting between them. CDR3 sequence (DNA): TGTGCCAGCACAGGTTTGAGGGGGAACGAGCAGTACTTC. This codes for CASTGLRGNEQYF.

This chain connects TRBV18 to TRBJ1-2, with D hard to call. Trimming stripped 3 bases from V and 5 bases from J, with 16 bases between. The germline gives CDR1 KGHSH, CDR2 LQKENI. The CDR3 is 15 amino acids. The CDR3 DNA sequence: TGTGCCAGCTCACCCTCGTCATTCCGGGATTATGGCTACACCTTC. It specifies CASSPSSFRDYGYTF.

V usage is TRBV5-1 and J usage is TRBJ2-3; TRBD2 is a possible D gene (5 bases). Looked up from germline, CDR1 is SGHRS and CDR2 is YFSETQ. This CDR3 has 17 amino acids. The V end was cut by 0 bases, the J end by 2 bases, with 16 bases between. Here the CDR3 reads CASSLGGERGHTDTQYF. The CDR3 region has the DNA TGCGCCAGCAGCTTGGGTGGGGAGAGAGGGCACACAGATACGCAGTATTTT.

The chain combines TRBV28 with TRBJ1-4, with TRBD1 matching over 7 bases. The CDR3 length is 16 residues. V was pared by 9 bases and J by 0 bases, with 10 bases of the junction left unmatched. Germline V gene sequence: CDR1 MDHEN, CDR2 SYDVKM. This CDR3 reads CASGTAVLATNEKLFF. CDR3 nucleotides: TGTGCCAGTGGGACAGCCGTTCTTGCAACTAATGAAAAACTGTTTTTT.

The rearrangement joins TRBV5-1 to TRBJ1-2; 12 nucleotides line up with TRBD1. CDR3 length: 17 residues. Germline CDR1 reads SGHRS; CDR2 reads YFSETQ. V was pared by 3 bases and J by 3 bases, with 9 bases of the junction left unmatched. The CDR3 loop reads CASSSTSGTGGHYGYTF. CDR3 nucleotides: TGCGCCAGCAGCTCAACCAGTGGGACAGGGGGCCACTATGGCTACACCTTC.

The chain uses TRBV5-1 and TRBJ2-1; 9 nucleotides line up with TRBD2. The CDR3 spans 13 residues. The germline gives CDR1 SGHRS, CDR2 YFSETQ. J lost 2 bases, V lost 7 bases, and 1 base had no gene match. The CDR3 coding sequence is TGCGCCAGCGCTAGCGGGACCTACAATGAGCAGTTCTTC. Protein: CASASGTYNEQFF. The full variable domain, in which reference TRBV5-1 and TRBJ2-1 provide the parts outside the CDR3, is KAGVTQTPRYLIKTRGQQVTLSCSPISGHRSVSWYQQTPGQGLQFLFEYFSETQRNKGNFPGRFSGRQFSNSRSEMNVSTLELGDSALYLCASASGTYNEQFFGPGTRLTVL.

This chain connects TRBV6-6 to TRBJ1-2; D call uncertain. Trimming stripped 0 bases from V and 1 base from J, with 6 bases between. CDR3 length: 14 amino acids. The germline V gene has CDR1 MNHNY and CDR2 SVGAGI (reference sequence). DNA of the CDR3: TGTGCCAGCAGTTACTCTGCAGATAACTATGGCTACACCTTC. Amino acid sequence: CASSYSADNYGYTF.

This sequence joins TRBV4-2 and TRBJ1-1; unclear D gene. Germline lookup yields CDR1 LGHNA and CDR2 YNFKEQ. This CDR3 is 16 amino acids long. V was pared by 2 bases and J by 2 bases, with 15 bases between. The CDR3 protein is CASSQPVNGDNTEAFF. In DNA, the CDR3 is TGTGCCAGCAGCCAACCCGTCAACGGAGACAACACTGAAGCTTTCTTT.